This is a list of T cell receptor beta chains from one sample in a study of CD8 T cells in ankylosing spondylitis. One entry per CDR3 protein, called by TCRdb with MiXCR from the 5' RACE reads. Of roughly 35,000 distinct CDR3 sequences listed, 13% are singletons. The sample taken for sequencing was synovial fluid, either unsorted or a sorted T cell fraction (not recorded which). All receptors come from a male donor with ankylosing spondylitis. The CDR3 runs from the conserved cysteine through the conserved F or W. The order of the fields is V gene, CDR3 length, clone size, J gene, D gene, CDR3 DNA, CDR3 protein. A D gene is named only where the DNA matches it firmly. Part of the rows lack a size; the others show once, few, many or a class for expanded clones.

TRBV9	15	-	TRBJ2-3	-	TGTGCCAGCAGCGTAGGAAGGGCTTATGGAGATACGCAGTATTTT	CASSVGRAYGDTQYF
TRBV5-5	13	many	TRBJ1-1	-	TGTGCCAGCAGCTTGGATCTGAACACTGAAGCTTTCTTT	CASSLDLNTEAFF
TRBV7-9	16	-	TRBJ1-5	-	TGTGCCAGCAGCTCAATACAGGGCTTGGGGAATCAGCCCCAGCATTTT	CASSSIQGLGNQPQHF
TRBV19	14	many	TRBJ1-4	-	TGTGCCAGTAGTATTTGGAGTAAAGGTGAAAAACTGTTTTTT	CASSIWSKGEKLFF
TRBV5-1	14	few	TRBJ2-7	-	TGCGCCAGCAGCTCATCGGGCTGCTCCTACGAGCAGTACTTC	CASSSSGCSYEQYF
TRBV13	13	-	TRBJ2-1	-	TGTGCCGGAGGGACCAACTCCTACAATGAGCAGTTCTTC	CAGGTNSYNEQFF
TRBV20-1	17	many	TRBJ2-5	TRBD2	TGCAGTGCTAGAGGGGGAGTAGCGGGAGGGCCTGGAGAGACCCAGTACTTC	CSARGGVAGGPGETQYF
TRBV29-1	15	few	TRBJ2-7	-	TGCAGCGTTGAAGGATCCATTGGGGGCCTATACGAGCAGTACTTC	CSVEGSIGGLYEQYF
TRBV12-3/TRBV12-4	14	few	TRBJ2-7	TRBD2	TGTGCCAGCAGCTGGGGACTAGCGGGCGACGAGCAGTACTTC	CASSWGLAGDEQYF
TRBV10-1	14	-	TRBJ2-7	-	TGCGCCAGCAGTGAGCGGGGGGCTGGCTGCGAGCAGTACTTC	CASSERGAGCEQYF
TRBV7-9	15	many	TRBJ2-6	-	TGTGCCAGCAGCCCGTCTACCTCTGGGGCCAACGTCCTGACTTTC	CASSPSTSGANVLTF
TRBV7-8	14	many	TRBJ1-5	TRBD1	TGTGCCAGCAGCGGGGGACAGGGAGGCCAGCCCCAGCATTTT	CASSGGQGGQPQHF
TRBV2	15	few	TRBJ1-5	-	TGTGCCAGCAGTGAAGAGACAGTTAGCAATCAGCCCCAGCATTTT	CASSEETVSNQPQHF
TRBV19	14	-	TRBJ1-1	-	TGTGCCAGTAGTATAGGGAAGGAAAACACTGAAGCTTTCTTT	CASSIGKENTEAFF
TRBV7-9	14	many	TRBJ2-7	-	TGTGCCAGCAGCCCTCAAACGGGAGACTACGAGCAGTACTTC	CASSPQTGDYEQYF
TRBV5-1	19	many	TRBJ2-1	TRBD2	TGCGCCAGCAGCTTGGAACTAGCGGGGGGCCTACTCCCTTACAATGAGCAGTTCTTC	CASSLELAGGLLPYNEQFF
TRBV21-1	15	few	TRBJ2-7	-	TGTGCCAGCAGCACTAGCTGGAAGGGCTCCTACGAGCAGTACTTC	CASSTSWKGSYEQYF
TRBV28	15	many	TRBJ1-5	TRBD1	TGTGCCAGCAGTCTCAACAGGGGTATGTCTCAGCCCCAGCATTTT	CASSLNRGMSQPQHF
TRBV27	15	-	TRBJ2-4	-	TGTGCCAGCAGTTTATACCCCGCACCCAAAAACATTCAGTACTTC	CASSLYPAPKNIQYF
TRBV6-5	18	few	TRBJ2-1	TRBD2	TGTGCCAGCAGTTACTCGGGAACTAGCGGGAGGGCCCGCAATGAGCAGTTCTTC	CASSYSGTSGRARNEQFF
TRBV6-1	14	-	TRBJ2-6	-	TGTGCCAGCAGCGTGGCTGATGGGGCCAACGTCCTGACTTTC	CASSVADGANVLTF
TRBV6-5	17	many	TRBJ1-3	-	TGTGCCAGCAGTTATGATTTGAGCGGTAGCTCTGGAAACACCATATATTTT	CASSYDLSGSSGNTIYF
TRBV12-3/TRBV12-4	13	-	TRBJ1-3	-	TGTGCCAGCTCACAGGGAGTTGGAAACACCATATATTTT	CASSQGVGNTIYF
TRBV7-9	16	-	TRBJ1-4	-	TGTGCCAGCAGCTTTACACTTGGACGGAGAAATGAAAAACTGTTTTTT	CASSFTLGRRNEKLFF
TRBV11-2	13	many	TRBJ1-3	-	TGTGCCAGCAGCTTATTCGACGGAAACACCATATATTTT	CASSLFDGNTIYF
TRBV5-6	17	many	TRBJ2-1	-	TGTGCCAGCAGCTTGTATCTAGCGCTCAGCTCCTACAATGAGCAGTTCTTC	CASSLYLALSSYNEQFF
TRBV11-2	17	many	TRBJ2-1	TRBD2	TGTGCCAGCAGCTCAAACGGACTAGCGGGAGGAATGAATGAGCAGTTCTTC	CASSSNGLAGGMNEQFF
TRBV7-9	13	few	TRBJ1-2	-	TGTGCCAGCCGGCCCCCCGGTTCCTATGGCTACACCTTC	CASRPPGSYGYTF
TRBV27	16	-	TRBJ2-3	-	TGTGCCAGCAGTTTATTAGGCCCTCGGGAAGCAGATACGCAGTATTTT	CASSLLGPREADTQYF
TRBV5-1	18	-	TRBJ2-2	-	TGCGCCAGCAGCTTGGTAGTAGTGGGGCACACGAACACCGGGGAGCTGTTTTTT	CASSLVVVGHTNTGELFF
TRBV7-9	14	-	TRBJ1-2	-	TGTGCCAGCAGCTTTGGGGGTTCGAACTATGGCTACACCTTC	CASSFGGSNYGYTF
TRBV4-2	13	few	TRBJ1-2	-	TGTGCCAGCACTACCGGGACAACCTATGGCTACACCTTC	CASTTGTTYGYTF
TRBV9	15	-	TRBJ2-3	-	TGTGCCAGCAGCGTAGATGTGAAGAGCACAGATACGCAGTATTTT	CASSVDVKSTDTQYF
TRBV28	16	few	TRBJ2-3	-	TGTGCCAGCAGTCCGTCGACAGGTTCTTTCACAGATACGCAGTATTTT	CASSPSTGSFTDTQYF
TRBV30	14	-	TRBJ1-2	-	TGTGCCTGGGTCTCCGGGCCCAACGGTATCGGCTACACCTTC	CAWVSGPNGIGYTF
TRBV9	12	-	TRBJ1-2	-	TGTGCCAGCAGCGCGGGACAACGGGGCTACACCTTC	CASSAGQRGYTF
TRBV10-1	13	few	TRBJ2-7	-	TGCGCCAGCAGTGAGTCAAAGTACTACGAGCAGTACTTC	CASSESKYYEQYF
TRBV9	17	-	TRBJ2-7	TRBD1	TGTGCCAGCAGCGTATCCCCCAGACAGGGGGGAACCTACGAGCAGTACTTC	CASSVSPRQGGTYEQYF
TRBV7-2	15	-	TRBJ2-1	-	TGTGCCAGCAGCTTAAGTCCAGGGAATAGCAATGAGCAGTTCTTC	CASSLSPGNSNEQFF
TRBV7-8	15	-	TRBJ1-5	TRBD1	TGTGCCAGCAGCTTATTCAGGACAGGGAATCAGCCCCAGCATTTT	CASSLFRTGNQPQHF
TRBV20-1	16	-	TRBJ1-1	-	TGCAGTGCTAGTGGGTATAGGTACAGTGAGGGGACTGAAGCTTTCTTT	CSASGYRYSEGTEAFF
TRBV5-1	16	once	TRBJ2-3	-	TGCGCCAGCAGCTTGATCTACCTCTCTAGCACAGATACGCAGTATTTT	CASSLIYLSSTDTQYF
TRBV12-3/TRBV12-4	13	many	TRBJ2-7	-	TGTGCCAGCAGTTTTGGCAGGGGTACCGAGCAGTACTTC	CASSFGRGTEQYF
TRBV20-1	13	few	TRBJ1-2	TRBD1	TGCAGTGCCGACAGGGGAGTGATAAGTGGCTACACCTTC	CSADRGVISGYTF
TRBV13	12	-	TRBJ2-1	-	TGTGCCAGCAGCTTTGCGGGTCTCGAGCAGTTCTTC	CASSFAGLEQFF
TRBV24-1	14	-	TRBJ2-2	TRBD1	TGTGCCACCAGTGTGACAGGGGGCCACGGGGAGCTGTTTTTT	CATSVTGGHGELFF
TRBV7-4	13	many	TRBJ1-1	-	TGTGCCAGCAGCTTACAAGGGGGGACTGAAGCTTTCTTT	CASSLQGGTEAFF
TRBV20-1	11	many	TRBJ2-7	-	TGCAGTGCCAAAGAGGTTTACGAGCAGTACTTC	CSAKEVYEQYF
TRBV3-1	13	few	TRBJ1-5	-	TGTGCCAGCAGCCAAGATCCGGGCCAGCCCCAGCATTTT	CASSQDPGQPQHF
TRBV19	14	few	TRBJ1-1	-	TGTGCCAGTTTAAGAACAACTGAGAACACTGAAGCTTTCTTT	CASLRTTENTEAFF
TRBV20-1	12	few	TRBJ2-7	-	TGCAGTGCTCGACAGTCCTCCTACGAGCAGTACTTC	CSARQSSYEQYF
TRBV11-2	18	many	TRBJ2-3	TRBD2	TGTGCCAGCAGCCCACCCCAAAGCGGGAGGGCGTCTCACGGTACGCAGTATTTT	CASSPPQSGRASHGTQYF
TRBV28	16	many	TRBJ1-5	-	TGTGCCAGCAGTACATCGGGACACCTTAGCAATCAGCCCCAGCATTTT	CASSTSGHLSNQPQHF
TRBV28	13	many	TRBJ2-4	-	TGTGCCAGCAGTTTAGTGGACAAAAACATTCAGTACTTC	CASSLVDKNIQYF